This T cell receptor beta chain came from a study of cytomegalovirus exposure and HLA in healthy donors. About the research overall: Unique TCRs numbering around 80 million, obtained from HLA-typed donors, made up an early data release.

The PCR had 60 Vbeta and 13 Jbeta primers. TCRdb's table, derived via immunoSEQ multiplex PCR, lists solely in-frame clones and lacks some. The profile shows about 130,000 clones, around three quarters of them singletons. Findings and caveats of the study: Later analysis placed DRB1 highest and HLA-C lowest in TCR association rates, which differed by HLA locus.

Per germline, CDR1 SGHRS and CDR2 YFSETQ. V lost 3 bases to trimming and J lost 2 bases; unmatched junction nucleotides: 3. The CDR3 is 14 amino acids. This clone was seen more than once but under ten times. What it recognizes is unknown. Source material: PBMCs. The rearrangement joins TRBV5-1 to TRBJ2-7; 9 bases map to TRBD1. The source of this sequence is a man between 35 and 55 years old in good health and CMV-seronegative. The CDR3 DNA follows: TGCGCCAGCAGCTCGAGGACAGGGGCCTACGAGCAGTACTTC. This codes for CASSSRTGAYEQYF.